This TCR beta chain was retrieved from a study of early T cells in non-severe SARS-CoV-2 infection (dated by TCRdb to about 2021). Context from the whole study: Because TCR sequencing relied on bulk RNA taken from unsorted whole blood, pairing of alpha and beta chains was not possible. What the work shows at the level of the full study, not this receptor alone: VDJdb matching was skewed toward anti-spike CD8 responses, so virus-specific expansions were likely underestimated and private and CD4 specificities were missed.

This was a case-control study nested in a cohort of healthcare workers in London, UK, who had nasopharyngeal swab PCR tests and blood samples taken every week. Between 23 and 31 March 2020, the week of the UK lockdown, healthcare workers were enrolled and then followed up weekly for as long as 16 weeks. In its sample, this clonotype was seen many times. Its specific antigen is unknown. No clone much larger than this one lies a single base away; base qualities are absent. The CDR3 sequence holds 14 residues, the cysteine and phenylalanine included. CDR3 DNA is the only sequence kept; it has 42 bases, read in frame from the first base. CDR1 and CDR2 are drawn from the germline V gene (reference sequence): LNHDA, SQIVND. The trim is 1 base for V and 5 bases for J, with a gap of 11 bases between the germline ends. The library was obtained by 5' RACE. These reads were obtained on a NextSeq 500. In the TCR library protocol, unique molecular identifiers were attached to individual cDNA molecules to correct for PCR bias and sequencing error. TCR alpha and beta chains were both sequenced, and the abundances of alpha and beta sequences in each sample were closely correlated with each other. In the authors' own workflow: Decombinator V4 was used to annotate TCR sequences for V gene, J gene and CDR3. TCRs were defined as expanded if a significant change between any two time points was detected under a Poisson model with p below 0.0001. TCR abundances were normalised to the total number of TCRs sequenced per sample and were expressed as counts per million. TRAV1-2 paired with TRAJ12, TRAJ20 or TRAJ33 defined MAIT TCRs, while TRAV10 paired with TRAJ18 defined iNKT TCRs. VDJdb, accessed 1 November 2021, was searched for CMV, EBV and SARS-CoV-2 annotated TCRs, with TCRs annotated for multiple antigens excluded. TCRdb reran the public reads through fastp at Q25 and MiXCR, keeping productive beta chains. Entries are consolidated by CDR3 protein sequence, retaining the most common genes and DNA. In this record, the V and J calls reflect TCRdb's handling and not the investigators' own analysis. Here the sample has 35,000 to 50,000 distinct CDR3 sequences; roughly 6% occur a single time. Approximately 7.5% of the sample goes to the ten largest clones.

The TCR was taken from an adult who was a healthcare worker with PCR-confirmed SARS-CoV-2 infection or an uninfected control (not recorded which). The V and J segments used are TRBV19 and TRBJ1-2; the D segment cannot be called with confidence. The sequenced sample was whole blood, obtained at baseline. The CDR3 protein is CASSIAGSAYGYTF. The nucleotides are TGTGCCAGTAGTATAGCTGGTTCGGCATATGGCTACACCTTC. Joined to the reference TRBV19 and TRBJ1-2 proteins, this CDR3 gives the full variable domain: DGGITQSPKYLFRKEGQNVTLSCEQNLNHDAMYWYRQDPGQGLRLIYYSQIVNDFQKGDIAEGYSVSREKKESFPLTVTSAQKNPTAFYLCASSIAGSAYGYTFGSGTRLTVV.